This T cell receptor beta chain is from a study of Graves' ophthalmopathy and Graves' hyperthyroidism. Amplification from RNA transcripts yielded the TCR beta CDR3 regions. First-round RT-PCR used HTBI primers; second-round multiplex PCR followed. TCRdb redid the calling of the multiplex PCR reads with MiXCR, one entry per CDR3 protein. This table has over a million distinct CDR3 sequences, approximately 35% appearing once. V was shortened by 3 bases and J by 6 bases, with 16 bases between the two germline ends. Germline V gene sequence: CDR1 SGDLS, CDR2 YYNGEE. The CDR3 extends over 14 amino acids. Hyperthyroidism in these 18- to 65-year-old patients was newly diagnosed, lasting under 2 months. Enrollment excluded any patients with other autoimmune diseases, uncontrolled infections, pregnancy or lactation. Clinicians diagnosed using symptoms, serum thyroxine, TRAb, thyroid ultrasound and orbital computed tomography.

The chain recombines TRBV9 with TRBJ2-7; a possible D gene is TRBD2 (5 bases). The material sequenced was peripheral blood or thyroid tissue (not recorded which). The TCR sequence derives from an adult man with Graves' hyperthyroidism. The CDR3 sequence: CASSAASTGSEQYF. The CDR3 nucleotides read TGTGCCAGCAGCGCCGCATCGACTGGGAGCGAGCAGTACTTC.